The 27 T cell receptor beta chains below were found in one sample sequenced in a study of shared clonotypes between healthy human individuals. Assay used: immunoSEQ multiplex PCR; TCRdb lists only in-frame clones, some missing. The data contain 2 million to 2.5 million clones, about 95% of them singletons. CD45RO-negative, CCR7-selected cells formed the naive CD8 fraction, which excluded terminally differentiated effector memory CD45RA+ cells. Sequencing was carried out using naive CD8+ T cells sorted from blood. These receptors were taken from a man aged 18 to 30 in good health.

CDR3 amino acids: CASSDPAGTAGNTIYF. CDR3 DNA: TGTGCCAGCAGTGATCCCGCCGGGACAGCTGGAAACACCATATATTTT. The chain carries TRBV6-1 and TRBJ1-3, with TRBD1 identical over 7 bases. Germline-derived CDR1 and CDR2 are MNHNS and SASEGT. With 3 bases clipped from V and 2 bases from J, the junction kept 7 bases outside the gene matches. The CDR3 is made up of 16 amino acids.

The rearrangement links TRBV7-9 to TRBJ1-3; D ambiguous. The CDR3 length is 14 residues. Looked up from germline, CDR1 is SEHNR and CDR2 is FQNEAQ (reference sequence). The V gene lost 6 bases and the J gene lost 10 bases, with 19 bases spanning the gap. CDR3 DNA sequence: TGTGCCAGCAGTTACCTAGAACGGGCGAGAACCATATATTTT. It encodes CASSYLERARTIYF.

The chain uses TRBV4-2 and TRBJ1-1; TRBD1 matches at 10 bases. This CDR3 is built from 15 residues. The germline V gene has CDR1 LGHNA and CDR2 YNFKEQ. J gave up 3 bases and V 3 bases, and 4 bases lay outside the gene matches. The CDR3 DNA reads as TGTGCCAGCAGCCAGGGGACAGGGGACTACACTGAAGCTTTCTTT. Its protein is CASSQGTGDYTEAFF.

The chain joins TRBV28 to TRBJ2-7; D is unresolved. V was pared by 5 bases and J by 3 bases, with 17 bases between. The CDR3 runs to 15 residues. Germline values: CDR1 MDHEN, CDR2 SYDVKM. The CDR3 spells CASSPRVFPLYEQYF. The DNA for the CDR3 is TGTGCCAGCAGTCCTAGGGTTTTCCCTCTCTACGAGCAGTACTTC.

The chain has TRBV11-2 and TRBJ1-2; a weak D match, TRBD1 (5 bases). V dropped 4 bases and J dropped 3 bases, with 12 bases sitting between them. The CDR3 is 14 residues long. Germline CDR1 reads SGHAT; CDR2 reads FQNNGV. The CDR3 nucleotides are TGTGCCAGCAGCTCGGAGGCCAGGGACTATGGCTACACCTTC. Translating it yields CASSSEARDYGYTF.

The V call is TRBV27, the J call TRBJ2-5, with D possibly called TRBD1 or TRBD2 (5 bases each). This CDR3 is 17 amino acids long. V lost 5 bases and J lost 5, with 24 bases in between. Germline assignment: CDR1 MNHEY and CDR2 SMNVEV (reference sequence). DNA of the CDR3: TGTGCCAGCAGTCCTATCCGCATACAGTTGGGGGTTGAGACCCAGTACTTC. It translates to CASSPIRIQLGVETQYF.

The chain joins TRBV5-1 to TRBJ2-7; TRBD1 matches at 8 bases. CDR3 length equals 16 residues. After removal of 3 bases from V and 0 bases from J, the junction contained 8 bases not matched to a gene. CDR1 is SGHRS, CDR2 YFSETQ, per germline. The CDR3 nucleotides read TGCGCCAGCAGCTGGACACCCGGGACAGGCTCCTACGAGCAGTACTTC. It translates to CASSWTPGTGSYEQYF.

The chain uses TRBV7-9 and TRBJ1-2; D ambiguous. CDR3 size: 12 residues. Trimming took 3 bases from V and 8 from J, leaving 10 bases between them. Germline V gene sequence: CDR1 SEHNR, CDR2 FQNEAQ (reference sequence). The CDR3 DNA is TGTGCCAGCAGCTTTGATATCAGCGGCTACACCTTC. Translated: CASSFDISGYTF.

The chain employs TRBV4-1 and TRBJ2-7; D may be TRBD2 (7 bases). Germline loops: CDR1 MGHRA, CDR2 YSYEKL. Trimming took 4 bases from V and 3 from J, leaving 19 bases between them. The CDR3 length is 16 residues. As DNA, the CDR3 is TGCGCCAGCAGCCCAAAGGCGGGGGCTGAAGGCTACGAGCAGTACTTC. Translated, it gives CASSPKAGAEGYEQYF.

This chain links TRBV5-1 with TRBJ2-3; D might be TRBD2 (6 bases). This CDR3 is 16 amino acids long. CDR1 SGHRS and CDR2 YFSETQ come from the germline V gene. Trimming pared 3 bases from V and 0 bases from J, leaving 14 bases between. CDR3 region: CASSSPRDGSTDTQYF. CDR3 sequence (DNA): TGCGCCAGCAGCTCGCCGCGGGACGGAAGCACAGATACGCAGTATTTT.

CDR3 bases: TGTGCCAGCAGCAATAGCGGGATCCCCGGGGAGCTGTTTTTT. Amino acids: CASSNSGIPGELFF. The V gene is TRBV7-9, the J gene TRBJ2-2, with TRBD2 matching 8 bases. From germline, CDR1 is SEHNR and CDR2 FQNEAQ (reference sequence). The CDR3 runs 14 residues. The J segment lost 6 bases and the V segment lost 5 bases, leaving 5 bases of the junction unmatched. The variable domain in full, with the rest retrieved from reference TRBV7-9 and TRBJ2-2, is DTGVSQNPRHKITKRGQNVTFRCDPISEHNRLYWYRQTLGQGPEFLTYFQNEAQLEKSRLLSDRFSAERPKGSFSTLEIQRTEQGDSAMYLCASSNSGIPGELFFGEGSRLTVL.

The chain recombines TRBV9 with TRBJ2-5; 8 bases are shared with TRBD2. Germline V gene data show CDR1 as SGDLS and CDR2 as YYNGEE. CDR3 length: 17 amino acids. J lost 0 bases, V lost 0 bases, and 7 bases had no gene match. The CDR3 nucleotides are TGTGCCAGCAGCGTAGATTGGGGCGGGGGGAACCAAGAGACCCAGTACTTC. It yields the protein CASSVDWGGGNQETQYF.

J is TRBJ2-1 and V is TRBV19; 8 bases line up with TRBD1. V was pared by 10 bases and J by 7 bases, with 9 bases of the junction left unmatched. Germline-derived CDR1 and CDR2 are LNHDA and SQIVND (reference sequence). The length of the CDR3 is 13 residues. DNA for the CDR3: TGTGCCACCGGGACAGGATCCTCTAATGAGCAGTTCTTC. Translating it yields CATGTGSSNEQFF.

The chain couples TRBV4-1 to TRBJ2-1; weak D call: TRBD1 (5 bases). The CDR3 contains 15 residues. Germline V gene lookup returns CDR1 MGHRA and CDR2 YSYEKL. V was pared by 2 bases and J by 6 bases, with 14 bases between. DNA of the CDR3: TGCGCCAGCAGCCAAAGACCGGACATTTCCAATGAGCAGTTCTTC. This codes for CASSQRPDISNEQFF.

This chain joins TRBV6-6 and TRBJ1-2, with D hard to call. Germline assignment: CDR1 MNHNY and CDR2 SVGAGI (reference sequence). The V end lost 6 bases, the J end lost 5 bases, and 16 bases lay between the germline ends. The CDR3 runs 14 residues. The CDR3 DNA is TGTGCCAGCAGCTTCCCCGACATAGGGTATGGCTACACCTTC. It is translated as CASSFPDIGYGYTF.

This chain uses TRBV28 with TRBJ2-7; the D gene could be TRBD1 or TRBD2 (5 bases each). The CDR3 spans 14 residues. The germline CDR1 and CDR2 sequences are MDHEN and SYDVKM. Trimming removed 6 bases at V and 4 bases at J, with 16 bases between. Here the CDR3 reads CASSQPGPTYEQYF. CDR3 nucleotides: TGTGCCAGCAGCCAACCGGGGCCTACTTACGAGCAGTACTTC.

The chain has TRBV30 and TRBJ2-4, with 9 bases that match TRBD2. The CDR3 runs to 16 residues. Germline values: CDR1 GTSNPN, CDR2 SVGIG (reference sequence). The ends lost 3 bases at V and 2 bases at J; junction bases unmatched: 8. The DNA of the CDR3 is TGTGCCTGGAGCATAGCGGGAGAGGAGACCAAAAACATTCAGTACTTC. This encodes CAWSIAGEETKNIQYF.

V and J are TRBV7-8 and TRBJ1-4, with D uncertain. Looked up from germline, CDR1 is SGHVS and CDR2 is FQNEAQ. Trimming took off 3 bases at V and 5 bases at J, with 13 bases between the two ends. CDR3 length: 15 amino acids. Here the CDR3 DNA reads TGTGCCAGCAGCTTTCGCCGGGCCGAGAATGAAAAACTGTTTTTT. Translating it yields CASSFRRAENEKLFF. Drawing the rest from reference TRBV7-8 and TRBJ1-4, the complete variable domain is GAGVSQSPRYKVAKRGQDVALRCDPISGHVSLFWYQQALGQGPEFLTYFQNEAQLDKSGLPSDRFFAERPEGSVSTLKIQRTQQEDSAVYLCASSFRRAENEKLFFGSGTQLSVL.

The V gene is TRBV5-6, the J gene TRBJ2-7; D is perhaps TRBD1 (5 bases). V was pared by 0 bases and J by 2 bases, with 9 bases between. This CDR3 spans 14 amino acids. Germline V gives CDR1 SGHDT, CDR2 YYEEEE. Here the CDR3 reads CASSLGQIAYEQYF. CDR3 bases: TGTGCCAGCAGCTTGGGACAGATCGCCTACGAGCAGTACTTC.

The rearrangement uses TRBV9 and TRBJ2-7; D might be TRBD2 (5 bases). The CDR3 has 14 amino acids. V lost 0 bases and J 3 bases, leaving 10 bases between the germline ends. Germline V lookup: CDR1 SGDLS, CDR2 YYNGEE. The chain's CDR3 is CASSVDGNYYEQYF. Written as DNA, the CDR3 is TGTGCCAGCAGCGTAGACGGGAACTACTACGAGCAGTACTTC.

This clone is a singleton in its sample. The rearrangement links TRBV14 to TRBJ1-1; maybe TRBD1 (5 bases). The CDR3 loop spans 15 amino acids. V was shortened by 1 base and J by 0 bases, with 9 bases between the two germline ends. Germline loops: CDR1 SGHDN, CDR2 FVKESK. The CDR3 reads CASSQGWDLNTEAFF. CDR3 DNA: TGTGCCAGCAGCCAAGGGTGGGACCTGAACACTGAAGCTTTCTTT. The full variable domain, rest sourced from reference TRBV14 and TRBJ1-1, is EAGVTQFPSHSVIEKGQTVTLRCDPISGHDNLYWYRRVMGKEIKFLLHFVKESKQDESGMPNNRFLAERTGGTYSTLKVQPAELEDSGVYFCASSQGWDLNTEAFFGQGTRLTVV.

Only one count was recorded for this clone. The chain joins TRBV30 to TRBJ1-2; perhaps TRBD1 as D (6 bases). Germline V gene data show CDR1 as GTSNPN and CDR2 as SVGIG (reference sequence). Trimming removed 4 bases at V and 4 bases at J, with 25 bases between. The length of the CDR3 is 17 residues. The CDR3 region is CAWTPLMWGEGGYGYTF. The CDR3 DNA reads TGTGCCTGGACCCCGCTTATGTGGGGGGAAGGGGGCTATGGCTACACCTTC.

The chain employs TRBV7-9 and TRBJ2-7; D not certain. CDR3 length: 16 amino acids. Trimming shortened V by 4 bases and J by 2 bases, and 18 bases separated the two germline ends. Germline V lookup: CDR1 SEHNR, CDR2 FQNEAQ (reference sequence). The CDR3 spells CASSSPIGRLAYEQYF. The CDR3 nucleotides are TGTGCCAGCAGCTCGCCAATAGGCAGGCTAGCCTACGAGCAGTACTTC.

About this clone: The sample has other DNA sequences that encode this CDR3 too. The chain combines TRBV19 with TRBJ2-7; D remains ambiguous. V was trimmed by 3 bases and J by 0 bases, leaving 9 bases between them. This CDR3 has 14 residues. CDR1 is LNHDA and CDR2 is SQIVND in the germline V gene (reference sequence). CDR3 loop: CASSIYGSSYEQYF. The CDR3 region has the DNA TGTGCCAGTAGTATTTACGGAAGCTCCTACGAGCAGTACTTC.

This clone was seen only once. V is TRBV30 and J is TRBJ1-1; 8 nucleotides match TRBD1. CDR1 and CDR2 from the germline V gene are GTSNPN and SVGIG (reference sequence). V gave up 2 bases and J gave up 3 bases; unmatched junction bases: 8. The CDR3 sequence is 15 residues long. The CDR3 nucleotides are TGTGCCTGGAGTTTGAAACAGGGGGGGGACACTGAAGCTTTCTTT. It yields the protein CAWSLKQGGDTEAFF.

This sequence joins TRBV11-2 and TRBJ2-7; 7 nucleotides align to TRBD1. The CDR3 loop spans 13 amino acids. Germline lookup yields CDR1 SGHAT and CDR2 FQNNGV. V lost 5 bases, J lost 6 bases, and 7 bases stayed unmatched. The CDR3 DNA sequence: TGTGCCAGCAGCCGAGACAGGGAAGTCGAGCAGTACTTC. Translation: CASSRDREVEQYF.

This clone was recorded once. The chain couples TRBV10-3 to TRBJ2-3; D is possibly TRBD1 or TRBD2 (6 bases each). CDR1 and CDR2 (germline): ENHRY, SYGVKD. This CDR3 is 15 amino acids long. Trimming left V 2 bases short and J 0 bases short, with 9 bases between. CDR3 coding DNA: TGTGCCATCAGTGAGGGGGGGCCTAGCACAGATACGCAGTATTTT. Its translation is CAISEGGPSTDTQYF.